This is a list of T cell receptor beta chains from one sample in a study of response to subunit inactivated influenza vaccine. From the RT-PCR reads, TCRdb called clonotypes with MiXCR, one entry per CDR3 protein. The sample includes 600,000 to 850,000 distinct CDR3 sequences, 13% to 15% of them seen just once. Sequencing used PBMCs from blood, obtained 14 to 15 days before vaccination. These receptors were taken from a man in his forties or fifties who received an inactivated influenza vaccine. Both conserved end residues are part of each CDR3. The order of the fields is V gene, clone size, D gene, CDR3 length, J gene, CDR3 DNA, CDR3 protein. D genes are given only for firm matches. For some rows the clone size is stated as once, few or many, or as a class when expanded; others skip it.

TRBV27	few	NA	14	TRBJ1-1	TGTGCCAGCAGTCGCGGGGGGCCCTGGAATGGTGCTTTCTTT	CASSRGGPWNGAFF
TRBV7-2	NA	NA	16	TRBJ2-2	TGTGCCAGCAGCTCCCCTTTCCTAGTGGTGGCCGGGGAGCTGTTTTTT	CASSSPFLVVAGELFF
TRBV3-1	NA	TRBD1	14	TRBJ2-7	TGTGCCAGCAGCCGAGGACAGGGGCCCGCTATGAAGTACTTC	CASSRGQGPAMKYF
TRBV6-2/TRBV6-3	NA	NA	12	TRBJ1-1	TGTGCCAGCAGTTACCGGAACAGAGAAGCTTTCTTT	CASSYRNREAFF
TRBV5-6	many	NA	13	TRBJ1-1	TGTGCCAGCAGCATACAGAGGAACACTGAAGCTTTCTTT	CASSIQRNTEAFF
TRBV12-3/TRBV12-4	many	NA	16	TRBJ2-2	TGTGCCAGCAGTAATTACCCTTCATCGAACACCGGGGAGCTGTTTTTT	CASSNYPSSNTGELFF
TRBV7-8	many	NA	14	TRBJ2-3	TGTGCCAGCAGCTTAGAATGGGGCACAGATACGCAGTATTTT	CASSLEWGTDTQYF
TRBV20-1	many	TRBD1	13	TRBJ1-5	TGCAGTGCCGCAGGGACAGGGACCCAGCCCCAGCATTTT	CSAAGTGTQPQHF
TRBV29-1	few	NA	13	TRBJ1-1	TGCAGCGTTGAAGTATCAGGAAACACTGAAGCTTTCTTT	CSVEVSGNTEAFF
TRBV3-1	NA	NA	12	TRBJ2-3	TGTGCCAGCAGCCCCCGGTCAGATACGCAGTATTTT	CASSPRSDTQYF
TRBV14	few	NA	11	TRBJ2-5	TGTGCCAGCAGCCAAGCCGAGACCCAGTACTTC	CASSQAETQYF
TRBV5-5	few	TRBD2	16	TRBJ2-2	TGTGCCAGCAGCTTGGTAGGCGGGAGGGCTGACGGGGAGCTGTTTTTT	CASSLVGGRADGELFF
TRBV19	NA	NA	12	TRBJ2-1	TGTGCCAGTAGTATTCTTCATAATGAGCAGTTCTTC	CASSILHNEQFF
TRBV20-1	NA	NA	14	TRBJ1-6	TGCAGTGCTAGAGGAACTCTTTATAATTCACCCCTCCACTTT	CSARGTLYNSPLHF
TRBV5-4	many	TRBD2	16	TRBJ2-1	TGTGCCGCGGGGACTAGCGGGAGAAGTTTGGAAAATGAGCAGTTCTTC	CAAGTSGRSLENEQFF
TRBV24-1	NA	NA	15	TRBJ2-2	TGTGCCACCAGTGACCGCACAAGGAACACCGGGGAGCTGTTTTTT	CATSDRTRNTGELFF
TRBV4-3	NA	TRBD2	16	TRBJ2-7	TGCGCCAGCAGCCAAGTAATGTCGGGGGGGAGTTACGAGCAGTACTTC	CASSQVMSGGSYEQYF
TRBV11-2	NA	TRBD2	19	TRBJ2-1	TGTGCCAGCAGCTCCGGACTAGCGGGAGGGGGATTTTCCTACAATGAGCAGTTCTTC	CASSSGLAGGGFSYNEQFF
TRBV7-2	many	NA	10	TRBJ2-7	TGTGCCAGCAGCTTCCCCGAGCAGTACTTC	CASSFPEQYF
TRBV20-1	few	NA	14	TRBJ2-1	TGCAGTGCTAGAGATTTAAGGGAGGACAATGAGCAGTTCTTC	CSARDLREDNEQFF
TRBV5-5	few	NA	15	TRBJ1-2	TGTGCCAGCAGCCTCCAAACCGGGACCCTCCATGGCTACACCTTC	CASSLQTGTLHGYTF
TRBV11-2	many	TRBD2	16	TRBJ2-3	TGTGCCAGCAGCTTGGGGACTAGCCTGGTCACAGATACGCAGTATTTT	CASSLGTSLVTDTQYF
TRBV25-1	few	NA	15	TRBJ2-5	TGTGCCAGCAGTGAATACCAACTTGGGGGGGAGACCCAGTACTTC	CASSEYQLGGETQYF
TRBV29-1	NA	NA	13	TRBJ1-1	TGCAGCGTTGAAGCCCCCTCCAGCAATGAAGCTTTCTTT	CSVEAPSSNEAFF
TRBV6-1	few	NA	14	TRBJ2-1	TGTGCCAGCAGTGATACAGGGCGATACAATGAGCAGTTCTTC	CASSDTGRYNEQFF
TRBV7-9	few	NA	12	TRBJ2-1	TGTGCCAGCGGGGATCTCTACAATGAGCAGTTCTTC	CASGDLYNEQFF
TRBV29-1	few	NA	13	TRBJ1-2	TGCAGCGTTGCAGGAGTACCTAACTATGGCTACACCTTC	CSVAGVPNYGYTF
TRBV10-3	NA	NA	16	TRBJ2-5	TGTGCCATCAGTGAGTCTACACCGGTCAGGCAAGAGACCCAGTACTTC	CAISESTPVRQETQYF
TRBV20-1	few	NA	13	TRBJ1-4	TGCAGTGCTAGGCGGGTGGGAGAGGAAAAACTGTTTTTT	CSARRVGEEKLFF
TRBV9	few	TRBD2	16	TRBJ2-5	TGTGCCAGCAGCGTAGATTGGGACCCAGCGGGGGAGACCCAGTACTTC	CASSVDWDPAGETQYF
TRBV7-2	many	NA	15	TRBJ2-1	TGTGCCAGCAGCTTAGTTATCGGGGCAGACAATGAGCAGTTCTTC	CASSLVIGADNEQFF
TRBV7-9	few	NA	15	TRBJ2-5	TGTGCCAGCAGTTTAGAACCGGGACAACAAGAGACCCAGTACTTC	CASSLEPGQQETQYF
TRBV5-1	many	TRBD1	14	TRBJ2-7	TGCGCCAGCAGCCCTAGGGGACAGTCCTACGAGCAGTACTTC	CASSPRGQSYEQYF
TRBV4-3	many	NA	14	TRBJ2-7	TGCGCCAGCAGCCAAAGAAACGGGGGTTACGAGCAGTACTTC	CASSQRNGGYEQYF
TRBV4-2	few	TRBD2	17	TRBJ2-7	TGTGCCAGCAGCCAAGCGAGGTTGACTAGCGGGACAAACGAGCAGTACTTC	CASSQARLTSGTNEQYF
TRBV15	few	TRBD1	13	TRBJ2-7	TGTGCCACCAGCACCGACAGGGCCCACGAGCAGTACTTC	CATSTDRAHEQYF
TRBV4-2	NA	TRBD1	16	TRBJ1-1	TGTGCCAGCAGCCAAGATTTGAACAGGGGGAAGAAAAGAACTTTCTTT	CASSQDLNRGKKRTFF
TRBV5-1	few	NA	14	TRBJ2-1	TGCGCCAGCAGCTTACCCGACTCCTACAATGAGCAGTTCTTC	CASSLPDSYNEQFF
TRBV4-3	NA	NA	20	TRBJ2-6	TGCGCCAGCAGCCAAGATCTGTGGGCCAGGGTGAGCTCTGGGGCCAACGTCCTGACTTTC	CASSQDLWARVSSGANVLTF
TRBV12-3/TRBV12-4	few	NA	13	TRBJ2-7	TGTGCCAGCAGTTTGGGCAGGGCAATCGAGCAGTACTTC	CASSLGRAIEQYF
TRBV11-2	NA	NA	16	TRBJ2-3	TGTGCCAGCAGGTACCCTTTTCGGGGAACCACAGATACGCAGTATTTT	CASRYPFRGTTDTQYF
TRBV20-1	few	NA	16	TRBJ2-7	TGCAGTGCCGCCTCTAGGCACCGAATAGGAGGGTACGAGCAGTACTTC	CSAASRHRIGGYEQYF
TRBV11-1	NA	TRBD2	20	TRBJ2-1	TGTGCCAGCAGCTTATACGCCGGGGGACTAGCGGGGGGCTCCTACAATGAGCAGTTCTTC	CASSLYAGGLAGGSYNEQFF
TRBV5-8	NA	TRBD2	16	TRBJ2-5	TGTGCCAGCAGCTTGTCGACGGGGGGGCCGGGGGAGACCCAGTACTTC	CASSLSTGGPGETQYF
TRBV20-1	few	TRBD1	12	TRBJ1-2	TGCAGGGCTCCGGGACAGGACTATGGCTACACCTTC	CRAPGQDYGYTF
TRBV14	few	NA	13	TRBJ2-5	TGTGCCAGCAGACCCAGGGGAGGGGAGACCCAGTACTTC	CASRPRGGETQYF
TRBV15	few	TRBD1	15	TRBJ2-7	TGTGCCACCAGCAGAACAGGGGGCCAAGCCTACGAGCAGTACTTC	CATSRTGGQAYEQYF
TRBV9	few	NA	14	TRBJ2-4	TGTGCCAGCAGCGGGGGGCTACGGGGAAACATTCAGTACTTC	CASSGGLRGNIQYF